The present T cell receptor (beta chain) was sequenced within a study of PD-L1 blockade in urothelial cancer. Study-level background: Before enrollment, 0 to 3 chemotherapy regimens had been given to patients. Researchers looked at the blood 3 weeks (second dose) and 6 weeks after treatment began.

Sequencing was performed with immunoSEQ multiplex PCR; in TCRdb, only in-frame clones are kept and a portion is missing. The sample has approximately 50,000 clones, 88% seen once. V was pared by 10 bases and J by 3 bases, with 8 bases of the junction left unmatched. This CDR3 comprises 14 residues. CDR1 SGHTA and CDR2 FQGTGA come from the germline V gene. Time point indicated: peripheral blood 6 weeks after treatment start. This clonotype was sampled from a man aged 55 to 70 with urothelial cancer. The sample was PBMCs, taken around atezolizumab (anti-PD-L1) treatment. This chain links TRBV7-3 with TRBJ2-2; TRBD1 matches 7 bases. The CDR3 sequence is CATSTGPHTGELFF. For the CDR3, the DNA is TGTGCCACTTCGACAGGGCCCCACACCGGGGAGCTGTTTTTT.